The rows below give T cell receptor beta chains drawn from one sample of a study of cytomegalovirus exposure and HLA in healthy donors. Sequenced by immunoSEQ multiplex PCR; TCRdb stores in-frame clones only, minus some. The sample has about 140,000 clones; 75% to 80% are singletons. The sequenced sample consisted of PBMCs. The receptors derive from a female donor in good health and CMV-seronegative. The CDR3 runs from the conserved cysteine through the conserved F or W. D genes are given only for firm matches. Only part of the rows carry a size: once, few, many, or a class if the clone is expanded.

cdr3_aa: CASDTGDWGTEAFF
cdr3_nt: TGTGCCAGTGATACAGGGGACTGGGGCACTGAAGCTTTCTTT
v_call: TRBV18
d_call: TRBD1
j_call: TRBJ1-1
clone_size: -

cdr3_aa: CASSVATNTEAFF
cdr3_nt: TGTGCCAGCAGCGTAGCTACGAACACTGAAGCTTTCTTT
v_call: TRBV9
d_call: -
j_call: TRBJ1-1
clone_size: -

cdr3_aa: CATSRTTRVNEQFF
cdr3_nt: TGTGCCACCAGCAGGACTACGAGGGTGAATGAGCAGTTCTTC
v_call: TRBV15
d_call: -
j_call: TRBJ2-1
clone_size: -

cdr3_aa: CASSATRDRDYSNQPQHF
cdr3_nt: TGTGCCAGCAGTGCAACTAGGGACAGGGACTATAGCAATCAGCCCCAGCATTTT
v_call: TRBV25-1
d_call: TRBD1
j_call: TRBJ1-5
clone_size: few

cdr3_aa: CASSARLAGLETQYF
cdr3_nt: TGTGCCAGCAGTGCGCGACTAGCGGGATTGGAGACCCAGTACTTC
v_call: TRBV2
d_call: TRBD2
j_call: TRBJ2-5
clone_size: -

cdr3_aa: CASSRVANEKLFF
cdr3_nt: TGTGCCAGCAGTAGAGTAGCTAATGAAAAACTGTTTTTT
v_call: TRBV11-3
d_call: -
j_call: TRBJ1-4
clone_size: -

cdr3_aa: CASSYYLADYNEQFF
cdr3_nt: TGTGCCAGCAGTTACTACCTAGCGGATTACAATGAGCAGTTCTTC
v_call: TRBV6-6
d_call: TRBD2
j_call: TRBJ2-1
clone_size: -

cdr3_aa: CASSLGDIPGADTQYF
cdr3_nt: TGTGCCAGCAGCTTGGGGGACATCCCAGGGGCAGATACGCAGTATTTT
v_call: TRBV5-4
d_call: -
j_call: TRBJ2-3
clone_size: -

cdr3_aa: CASSDSTSSTDTQYF
cdr3_nt: TGTGCCAGCAGTGACTCGACTAGCAGCACAGATACGCAGTATTTT
v_call: TRBV6-4
d_call: TRBD2
j_call: TRBJ2-3
clone_size: -

cdr3_aa: CATSRYDGVREKLFF
cdr3_nt: TGTGCCACCAGCAGATACGACGGAGTAAGAGAAAAACTGTTTTTT
v_call: TRBV15
d_call: -
j_call: TRBJ1-4
clone_size: -

cdr3_aa: CASSPLGYMNTEAFF
cdr3_nt: TGTGCCAGCAGTCCCCTCGGGTACATGAACACTGAAGCTTTCTTT
v_call: TRBV6-1
d_call: -
j_call: TRBJ1-1
clone_size: -

cdr3_aa: CASSGGGGGGETQYF
cdr3_nt: TGTGCCAGCTCGGGCGGTGGGGGAGGGGGAGAGACCCAGTACTTC
v_call: TRBV9
d_call: -
j_call: TRBJ2-5
clone_size: few

cdr3_aa: CSAVFQGINEQFF
cdr3_nt: TGCAGCGCCGTCTTTCAGGGGATCAATGAGCAGTTCTTC
v_call: TRBV29-1
d_call: -
j_call: TRBJ2-1
clone_size: once

cdr3_aa: CASSLDRATNYGYTF
cdr3_nt: TGCGCCAGCAGCTTGGACAGGGCGACTAACTATGGCTACACCTTC
v_call: TRBV5-1
d_call: -
j_call: TRBJ1-2
clone_size: -

cdr3_aa: CAISGGSGSDGYTF
cdr3_nt: TGTGCCATCAGTGGGGGATCGGGATCGGATGGCTACACCTTC
v_call: TRBV10-3
d_call: -
j_call: TRBJ1-2
clone_size: -

cdr3_aa: CASSYGGVGTEAFF
cdr3_nt: TGTGCCAGCAGTTATGGAGGTGTTGGCACTGAAGCTTTCTTT
v_call: TRBV6-6
d_call: -
j_call: TRBJ1-1
clone_size: -

cdr3_aa: CASSHPGAGGRNTEAFF
cdr3_nt: TGTGCCAGCAGCCACCCCGGGGCAGGGGGCAGAAACACTGAAGCTTTCTTT
v_call: TRBV7-8
d_call: TRBD1
j_call: TRBJ1-1
clone_size: -

cdr3_aa: CASSPPLGRGRAYNEQFF
cdr3_nt: TGTGCCAGCAGTCCCCCTTTAGGTAGGGGGCGAGCCTACAATGAGCAGTTCTTC
v_call: TRBV27
d_call: TRBD1
j_call: TRBJ2-1
clone_size: -

cdr3_aa: CASSRDFSWEKLFF
cdr3_nt: TGTGCCAGCAGTAGGGACTTTTCTTGGGAAAAACTGTTTTTT
v_call: TRBV7-9
d_call: -
j_call: TRBJ1-4
clone_size: -

cdr3_aa: CASSLTRQPYEQYF
cdr3_nt: TGTGCCAGCAGCTTAACGCGACAGCCCTACGAGCAGTACTTC
v_call: TRBV7-9
d_call: -
j_call: TRBJ2-7
clone_size: few

cdr3_aa: CSAADTRTQYF
cdr3_nt: TGCAGTGCCGCGGACACCCGGACCCAGTACTTC
v_call: TRBV20-1
d_call: -
j_call: TRBJ2-5
clone_size: -

cdr3_aa: CASSLRGGRYEQYF
cdr3_nt: TGTGCCAGCAGCTTACGCGGGGGAAGATACGAGCAGTACTTC
v_call: TRBV7-3
d_call: TRBD2
j_call: TRBJ2-7
clone_size: -

cdr3_aa: CASSFGQGLNYEQYF
cdr3_nt: TGTGCCAGCTCGTTCGGACAAGGCCTAAACTACGAGCAGTACTTC
v_call: TRBV18
d_call: -
j_call: TRBJ2-7
clone_size: -

cdr3_aa: CASSRSENEAFF
cdr3_nt: TGTGCCAGCAGTCGCTCGGAGAATGAAGCTTTCTTT
v_call: TRBV6-1
d_call: -
j_call: TRBJ1-1
clone_size: -

cdr3_aa: CASSVSSGGADTQYF
cdr3_nt: TGTGCCAGCAGCGTATCTAGCGGGGGGGCGGATACGCAGTATTTT
v_call: TRBV9
d_call: TRBD2
j_call: TRBJ2-3
clone_size: -

cdr3_aa: CASRNGLLNEQFF
cdr3_nt: TGTGCCAGTAGAAATGGACTGCTGAATGAGCAGTTCTTC
v_call: TRBV19
d_call: -
j_call: TRBJ2-1
clone_size: few

cdr3_aa: CASTPGGIPYEQYF
cdr3_nt: TGCGCCAGCACCCCGGGAGGGATCCCCTACGAGCAGTACTTC
v_call: TRBV10-1
d_call: TRBD2
j_call: TRBJ2-7
clone_size: -

cdr3_aa: CASTWAGGSDTQYF
cdr3_nt: TGCGCCAGCACCTGGGCGGGAGGGTCGGATACGCAGTATTTT
v_call: TRBV5-1
d_call: TRBD2
j_call: TRBJ2-3
clone_size: few

cdr3_aa: CSVGGGVHTEAFF
cdr3_nt: TGCAGCGTGGGAGGGGGGGTTCACACTGAAGCTTTCTTT
v_call: TRBV29-1
d_call: -
j_call: TRBJ1-1
clone_size: -

cdr3_aa: CASSPGTAYHNEQFF
cdr3_nt: TGTGCCAGCAGCCCCGGGACAGCTTACCACAATGAGCAGTTCTTC
v_call: TRBV6-6
d_call: TRBD1
j_call: TRBJ2-1
clone_size: many

cdr3_aa: CASSRLIGANEKLFF
cdr3_nt: TGTGCCAGCAGCCGATTGATCGGGGCTAATGAAAAACTGTTTTTT
v_call: TRBV7-2
d_call: -
j_call: TRBJ1-4
clone_size: -

cdr3_aa: CASSSSSSYNEQFF
cdr3_nt: TGTGCCAGCAGCTCTAGCAGCTCCTACAATGAGCAGTTCTTC
v_call: TRBV5-5
d_call: -
j_call: TRBJ2-1
clone_size: -

cdr3_aa: CASSTRQGDNEQFF
cdr3_nt: TGTGCCAGCAGCACCCGACAGGGCGACAATGAGCAGTTCTTC
v_call: TRBV13
d_call: TRBD1
j_call: TRBJ2-1
clone_size: -

cdr3_aa: CASSESRQFYGYTF
cdr3_nt: TGTGCCAGCAGTGAAAGTCGACAGTTCTATGGCTACACCTTC
v_call: TRBV2
d_call: -
j_call: TRBJ1-2
clone_size: -

cdr3_aa: CASSLSPLADEQYF
cdr3_nt: TGTGCCAGCAGCTTATCGCCCTTGGCGGACGAGCAGTACTTC
v_call: TRBV7-2
d_call: -
j_call: TRBJ2-7
clone_size: -

cdr3_aa: CASSLGLAGGSTDTQYF
cdr3_nt: TGCGCCAGCAGCTTGGGACTAGCGGGAGGGAGCACAGATACGCAGTATTTT
v_call: TRBV5-1
d_call: TRBD2
j_call: TRBJ2-3
clone_size: -

cdr3_aa: CASSLRTSGGTDTQYF
cdr3_nt: TGTGCCAGCAGCTTAAGGACTAGCGGGGGCACAGATACGCAGTATTTT
v_call: TRBV7-2
d_call: TRBD2
j_call: TRBJ2-3
clone_size: -

cdr3_aa: CATSNRRQGTTNEKLFF
cdr3_nt: TGTGCCACCAGCAACCGCCGACAGGGTACGACTAATGAAAAACTGTTTTTT
v_call: TRBV15
d_call: TRBD1
j_call: TRBJ1-4
clone_size: -

cdr3_aa: CASRPRGREAFF
cdr3_nt: TGTGCCAGCAGGCCCAGGGGGCGCGAAGCTTTCTTT
v_call: TRBV28
d_call: TRBD1
j_call: TRBJ1-1
clone_size: -

cdr3_aa: CASGLGTGGYEQYF
cdr3_nt: TGTGCTAGTGGTTTGGGGACAGGGGGCTACGAGCAGTACTTC
v_call: TRBV12-5
d_call: TRBD1
j_call: TRBJ2-7
clone_size: -

cdr3_aa: CASSYQGTDTQYF
cdr3_nt: TGTGCCAGCAGTTACCAGGGCACAGATACGCAGTATTTT
v_call: TRBV6-4
d_call: -
j_call: TRBJ2-3
clone_size: few

cdr3_aa: CASSLEALNTGELFF
cdr3_nt: TGTGCCAGCAGCTTAGAAGCGTTGAACACCGGGGAGCTGTTTTTT
v_call: TRBV7-8
d_call: -
j_call: TRBJ2-2
clone_size: once

cdr3_aa: CASSLYIAGETQYF
cdr3_nt: TGTGCCAGCAGCTTATATATAGCGGGAGAGACCCAGTACTTC
v_call: TRBV7-8
d_call: TRBD2
j_call: TRBJ2-5
clone_size: once

cdr3_aa: CSSSFHGGVFDQPQHF
cdr3_nt: TGTTCCAGCAGCTTTCACGGAGGGGTATTCGATCAGCCCCAGCATTTT
v_call: TRBV7-9
d_call: -
j_call: TRBJ1-5
clone_size: -

cdr3_aa: CASSPYNSYRSGNTIYF
cdr3_nt: TGCGCCAGCAGCCCGTACAACAGCTATCGCTCTGGAAACACCATATATTTT
v_call: TRBV5-1
d_call: -
j_call: TRBJ1-3
clone_size: few

cdr3_aa: CASSWRPSNDEQYF
cdr3_nt: TGCGCCAGCAGCTGGAGGCCTTCGAACGACGAGCAGTACTTC
v_call: TRBV5-1
d_call: -
j_call: TRBJ2-7
clone_size: -

cdr3_aa: CASRDSYGYTF
cdr3_nt: TGTGCCAGCAGGGACAGCTATGGCTACACCTTC
v_call: TRBV9
d_call: -
j_call: TRBJ1-2
clone_size: -

cdr3_aa: CASSPGPGLAGFNTGELFF
cdr3_nt: TGTGCCAGCAGCCCGGGGCCGGGACTAGCGGGGTTTAACACCGGGGAGCTGTTTTTT
v_call: TRBV5-6
d_call: TRBD2
j_call: TRBJ2-2
clone_size: few

cdr3_aa: CASSPPMERQGSSSNEKLFF
cdr3_nt: TGTGCCAGCTCACCACCGATGGAAAGGCAGGGTTCCTCCTCTAATGAAAAACTGTTTTTT
v_call: TRBV18
d_call: -
j_call: TRBJ1-4
clone_size: few

cdr3_aa: CASSLGLMNEKLFF
cdr3_nt: TGCGCCAGCAGCTTAGGACTGATGAATGAAAAACTGTTTTTT
v_call: TRBV5-1
d_call: -
j_call: TRBJ1-4
clone_size: -

cdr3_aa: CASRLTVGDEKLFF
cdr3_nt: TGTGCCAGCAGGTTAACGGTCGGGGATGAAAAACTGTTTTTT
v_call: TRBV5-4
d_call: -
j_call: TRBJ1-4
clone_size: -

cdr3_aa: CSVEPGGISGNTIYF
cdr3_nt: TGCAGCGTTGAACCGGGGGGGATCTCTGGAAACACCATATATTTT
v_call: TRBV29-1
d_call: -
j_call: TRBJ1-3
clone_size: -

cdr3_aa: CASSVDGTVDKETQYF
cdr3_nt: TGTGCCAGCAGCGTAGACGGGACAGTGGATAAAGAGACCCAGTACTTC
v_call: TRBV9
d_call: TRBD1
j_call: TRBJ2-5
clone_size: -

cdr3_aa: CASQREMAYNEQFF
cdr3_nt: TGTGCCAGCCAGCGGGAGATGGCCTACAATGAGCAGTTCTTC
v_call: TRBV28
d_call: TRBD2
j_call: TRBJ2-1
clone_size: -